These 16 T cell receptor beta chains were all obtained from the same sample, sequenced in a study of a mutant IDH1 vaccine in newly diagnosed glioma. TCRdb's copy holds only in-frame clones and misses some; the assay was immunoSEQ multiplex PCR. The sample carries around 70,000 clones, 84% recorded once. These receptors have no known antigen. Time point indicated: week 35, safety follow-up. All doses held 300 ug of mutant IDH1 20-mer peptide, with topical imiquimod. The material was PBMCs, obtained from a glioma patient whose treatment included an IDH1 peptide vaccine. Receptor source: a man aged 18-30 years with glioma.

This clone was seen a single time. The rearrangement links TRBV6-5 to TRBJ2-7, with D possibly being TRBD2 (5 bases). The germline V gene encodes CDR1 MNHEY and CDR2 SVGAGI. V lost 0 bases to trimming and J lost 2 bases, with 14 bases between them. CDR3 length: 16 residues. The CDR3 nucleotides read TGTGCCAGCAGTTACTCGGGAGAGAGTTGGGCCTACGAGCAGTACTTC. Its protein is CASSYSGESWAYEQYF.

The DNA for the CDR3 is TGTGCCAGCTCACCCACCTTATCATTGAGCAACACTGAAGCTTTCTTT. Its translation is CASSPTLSLSNTEAFF. The J gene is TRBJ1-1, the V gene TRBV18; D is uncertain. The CDR3 consists of 16 residues. The V end lost 3 bases, the J end lost 2 bases, and 16 bases lay between the germline ends. Germline values: CDR1 KGHSH, CDR2 LQKENI.

The V call is TRBV21-1, the J call TRBJ2-3; the table's D call TRBD2 went unverified against the DNA. TRBV21-1 is a pseudogene segment. The CDR3 totals 21 residues. CDR3 residues: CASSKGSRLAGGPPCTDTQYF. Here the CDR3 DNA reads TGTGCCAGCAGCAAAGGCTCAAGACTAGCGGGAGGGCCTCCTTGCACAGATACGCAGTATTTT.

This chain links TRBV7-8 with TRBJ1-2; D gene unclear. V was shortened by 1 base and J by 5 bases, with 17 bases between the two germline ends. Looked up from germline, CDR1 is SGHVS and CDR2 is FQNEAQ. The CDR3 sequence is 16 residues long. The CDR3 protein is CASSLDGKGEVYGYTF. The CDR3 nucleotides are TGTGCCAGCAGCTTAGACGGTAAAGGAGAGGTTTATGGCTACACCTTC.

The chain carries TRBV29-1 and TRBJ2-1; perhaps TRBD1 as D (6 bases). The CDR3 contains 14 residues. V lost 6 bases and J 6 bases, leaving 18 bases between the germline ends. In germline, CDR1 is SQVTM, CDR2 ANQGSEA. CDR3: CSVRGRQAINEQFF. CDR3 nucleotides: TGCAGCGTCAGGGGAAGACAGGCGATCAATGAGCAGTTCTTC.

The chain couples TRBV5-5 to TRBJ1-2, with 10 positions matching TRBD1. V was pared by 0 bases and J by 1 base, with 6 bases of the junction left unmatched. There are 17 residues in the CDR3. The germline CDR1 and CDR2 sequences are SGHKS and YYEKEE (reference sequence). CDR3 in amino acids: CASSLAVTGGLNYGYTF. The DNA for the CDR3 is TGTGCCAGCAGCTTGGCTGTGACAGGGGGCCTTAACTATGGCTACACCTTC. Combining the CDR3 with reference TRBV5-5 and TRBJ1-2 gives the whole variable domain DAGVTQSPTHLIKTRGQQVTLRCSPISGHKSVSWYQQVLGQGPQFIFQYYEKEERGRGNFPDRFSARQFPNYSSELNVNALLLGDSALYLCASSLAVTGGLNYGYTFGSGTRLTVV.

This chain connects TRBV10-3 to TRBJ1-2; TRBD1 agrees at 10 bases. The CDR3 totals 19 residues. In germline, CDR1 is ENHRY, CDR2 SYGVKD. Losses at the gene ends were 0 bases for V and 4 bases for J; bases not matched to a gene: 14. The chain's CDR3 is CAISESGQGGALTIYGYTF. CDR3 DNA sequence: TGTGCCATCAGTGAGTCAGGACAGGGGGGCGCCCTGACTATCTATGGCTACACCTTC.

The CDR3 DNA sequence: TGTGCCAGTAGTCCTCTACTAGCGGGCGAGCAGTACTTC. This translates into CASSPLLAGEQYF. V gene TRBV19 combines with J gene TRBJ2-7; TRBD2 matches at 9 bases. Germline V gene lookup returns CDR1 LNHDA and CDR2 SQIVND (reference sequence). V lost 5 bases, J lost 6 bases, and 5 bases stayed unmatched. This CDR3 spans 13 amino acids.

This clone appeared once. This chain connects TRBV7-9 to TRBJ2-3; weak D call: TRBD1 (6 bases). This CDR3 has 15 amino acids. The ends were cut back, 2 bases at V and 6 bases at J, with 15 bases in the middle. Germline V gene lookup returns CDR1 SEHNR and CDR2 FQNEAQ (reference sequence). This CDR3 is CASSLRRTAVDTQYF. The DNA for the CDR3 is TGTGCCAGCAGCTTAAGGAGGACAGCTGTGGATACGCAGTATTTT.

The chain uses TRBV15 and TRBJ1-1; D uncertain. Trimming took off 8 bases at V and 2 bases at J, with 12 bases between the two ends. The V gene's germline CDR1 is LNHNV and CDR2 YYDKDF (reference sequence). This CDR3 is built from 13 residues. The CDR3 DNA is TGTGCCACCTTAGACCCGCTTAACACTGAAGCTTTCTTT. Translating it yields CATLDPLNTEAFF.

V gene TRBV30 combines with J gene TRBJ2-7; the D call may be TRBD1 or TRBD2 (5 bases each). The CDR3 loop spans 15 amino acids. CDR1 is GTSNPN and CDR2 is SVGIG in the germline V gene (reference sequence). V lost 0 bases and J lost 2, with 14 bases in between. The CDR3 bases are TGTGCCTGGAGTGTACAGTCTAAGGGACCCTACGAGCAGTACTTC. Its protein is CAWSVQSKGPYEQYF. Full variable domain (missing parts from reference TRBV30 and TRBJ2-7): SQTIHQWPATLVQPVGSPLSLECTVEGTSNPNLYWYRQAAGRGLQLLFYSVGIGQISSEVPQNLSASRPQDRQFILSSKKLLLSDSGFYLCAWSVQSKGPYEQYFGPGTRLTVT.

In its sample, this clone was seen once. The chain is built from TRBV29-1 and TRBJ2-7; TRBD1 aligns across 8 bases. The germline CDR1 and CDR2 sequences are SQVTM and ANQGSEA. This CDR3 is built from 15 residues. V lost 0 bases to trimming and J lost 0 bases; unmatched junction nucleotides: 4. The CDR3, as DNA: TGCAGCGTTGAAGACGGGACAGGAACCTCCTACGAGCAGTACTTC. This translates into CSVEDGTGTSYEQYF.

The chain links TRBV6-5 to TRBJ1-2; 7 nucleotides line up with TRBD1. Per the germline V gene, CDR1 is MNHEY and CDR2 is SVGAGI. The CDR3 runs to 14 residues. J lost 4 bases, V lost 0 bases, and 2 bases had no gene match. CDR3 sequence (DNA): TGTGCCAGCAGTTACTCGACAGGGTTCTATGGCTACACCTTC. Amino acid sequence: CASSYSTGFYGYTF.

The gene calls are TRBV21-1 and TRBJ1-5. TRBV21-1 is described as a pseudogene. This CDR3 has 19 residues. The CDR3 DNA is TGTGCCAGCAGCACTAGAGAGACATACACCCAATATAGCAATCAGCCCCAGCATTTT. Amino acid sequence: CASSTRETYTQYSNQPQHF.

The genes are TRBV7-9 and TRBJ2-7, with TRBD1 as a possible D gene (5 bases). This CDR3 has 13 residues. The germline V gene encodes CDR1 SEHNR and CDR2 FQNEAQ (reference sequence). The V end was cut by 3 bases, the J end by 4 bases, with 10 bases between. The chain's CDR3 is CASSLPGFYEQYF. CDR3 in DNA: TGTGCCAGCAGCTTGCCAGGGTTTTACGAGCAGTACTTC.

This clone showed up just once. The rearrangement joins TRBV27 to TRBJ2-7, with D maybe TRBD1 (6 bases). Trimming took 2 bases from V and 2 from J, leaving 10 bases between them. CDR3 length: 14 amino acids. CDR1 is MNHEY, CDR2 SMNVEV, per germline (reference sequence). The CDR3 protein is CASSLQGPTYEQYF. The CDR3 DNA reads as TGTGCCAGCAGTTTACAGGGGCCTACCTACGAGCAGTACTTC.